This T cell receptor (beta chain) was retrieved from a study of blood T cell repertoires in COVID-19. Study overall: Specimens from acute and convalescent COVID-19 originated in the United States, Italy and Spain.

The method was immunoSEQ multiplex PCR; TCRdb's version includes in-frame clones alone and lacks a portion of them. The data contain about 200,000 clones, roughly 90% of them singletons. Trimming took off 4 bases at V and 3 bases at J, with 19 bases between the two ends. CDR3 length: 17 amino acids. CDR1 and CDR2 (germline): LNHDA, SQIVND (reference sequence). Residents of 20 to 25 US areas, aged about 18 to 95 years, made up the participants. Donors in Cohort 3 who had recovered were those with two negative PCRs, healthcare professional clearance, or resolution of their symptoms. This sequence originates from a young woman who had recovered from COVID-19. The source material was PBMCs or T cells enriched from blood (not recorded which). The J gene is TRBJ1-5, the V gene TRBV19; maybe TRBD1 (5 bases). DNA of the CDR3: TGTGCCAGTAGTACGTCCAAGGGCAGGGACTCCAATCAGCCCCAGCATTTT. This encodes CASSTSKGRDSNQPQHF.